This is a list of T cell receptor beta chains from one sample in a study of breast tumors, draining lymph nodes, adjacent tissues. One entry per CDR3 protein results from TCRdb running MiXCR on the multiplex PCR reads. The data show under 45,000 distinct CDR3 sequences, 30% to 45% seen once. The sequencing sample was made of breast tumor tissue. Every receptor here comes from a female donor with breast cancer. Some clones in this sample may be carry-over from other donors' samples. Each CDR3 is given with its conserved first and last residue. The D gene is left open where the match is weak. Some rows mark clone size as missing; the rest say once, few, many or name a class of expanded clone.

D	V	J	size	CDR3	DNA
-	TRBV7-9	TRBJ2-5	many	CASTKRGTQYF	TGTGCCAGCACCAAGAGGGGGACCCAGTACTTC
-	TRBV3-1	TRBJ1-3	-	CASSQVAGSGNTIYF	TGTGCCAGCAGCCAAGTAGCGGGGTCGGGAAACACCATATATTTT
-	TRBV20-1	TRBJ1-5	many	CSASESSNQPQHF	TGCAGTGCTAGTGAATCTAGCAATCAGCCCCAGCATTTT
-	TRBV28	TRBJ2-1	-	CASSFIRASQEQFF	TGTGCCAGCAGTTTTATTAGGGCTAGTCAAGAGCAGTTCTTC
-	TRBV6-5	TRBJ2-1	-	CASSYGEHRANEQFF	TGTGCCAGCAGTTACGGGGAGCACAGGGCCAATGAGCAGTTCTTC
-	TRBV11-2	TRBJ2-5	few	CASSPQVQGGETQYF	TGTGCCAGCAGCCCTCAAGTACAGGGAGGAGAGACCCAGTACTTC
-	TRBV13	TRBJ1-2	many	CASSRPTDYGYTF	TGTGCCAGCAGTCGACCGACGGACTATGGCTACACCTTC
TRBD2	TRBV4-2	TRBJ2-1	-	CASSQLPSGSAAMDNEQFF	TGTGCCAGCAGCCAACTTCCTAGCGGGAGTGCGGCCATGGACAATGAGCAGTTCTTC
-	TRBV7-2	TRBJ2-7	once	CASSLRAGFYEQYF	TGTGCCAGCAGCTTAAGAGCAGGGTTCTACGAGCAGTACTTC
-	TRBV5-5	TRBJ2-2	-	CASSPGTTNTGELFF	TGTGCCAGCAGCCCCGGGACAACGAACACCGGGGAGCTGTTTTTT
-	TRBV7-9	TRBJ2-1	many	CASSLRSHMTDEQFF	TGTGCCAGCAGCTTAAGGTCCCATATGACCGATGAGCAGTTCTTC
TRBD1	TRBV4-2	TRBJ2-1	-	CASSQLRQQDRPMGEQFF	TGTGCCAGCAGCCAACTCCGGCAGCAGGACAGGCCGATGGGTGAGCAGTTCTTC
-	TRBV27	TRBJ2-1	few	CASSLSPRNNEQFF	TGTGCCAGCAGTTTATCGCCTAGGAACAATGAGCAGTTCTTC
TRBD1	TRBV7-2	TRBJ1-3	-	CASRRGQGRNTIYF	TGTGCCAGCAGAAGGGGACAGGGTAGGAACACCATATATTTT
-	TRBV27	TRBJ1-2	many	CASSQGGGYTF	TGTGCCAGCAGTCAAGGGGGAGGCTACACCTTC
TRBD2	TRBV11-2	TRBJ2-7	many	CASSLMTSGRFYEQYF	TGTGCCAGCAGCTTAATGACTAGCGGGAGGTTCTACGAGCAGTACTTC
TRBD2	TRBV28	TRBJ2-7	many	CASSTIAGGGFEQYF	TGTGCCAGCAGTACCATAGCGGGAGGAGGCTTCGAGCAGTACTTC
-	TRBV5-4	TRBJ2-3	-	CASSFGSLSTDTQYF	TGTGCCAGCAGCTTCGGTAGCCTGAGCACAGATACGCAGTATTTT
TRBD2	TRBV27	TRBJ2-1	many	CASSLGRAGDNEQFF	TGTGCCAGCAGTTTAGGTCGAGCGGGGGACAATGAGCAGTTCTTC
-	TRBV6-4	TRBJ1-6	many	CASSDSPQGYNSPLHF	TGTGCCAGCAGTGACTCGCCCCAGGGCTATAATTCACCCCTCCACTTT